Detailed here is one T cell receptor beta chain. Its antigen is still unknown. This entry comes from a study of cytomegalovirus exposure and HLA in healthy donors. Study-wide findings and caveats: Reportedly, a later analysis found an Asian-associated ancestry cluster had fewer N-insertions than the approximately 640-donor mean. With DRB1 most and HLA-C fewest, TCR association rates differed between HLA loci in a later analysis.

The primer mix had 60 Vbeta and 13 Jbeta primers. The protocol was immunoSEQ multiplex PCR, while the TCRdb copy is restricted to in-frame clones and leaves out a portion. The sample lists 130,000 to 150,000 clones, roughly 80% occurring once. The sequence was collected from a woman aged 40 to 55 in good health and CMV-seropositive. What was sequenced was PBMCs.

In nucleotides, the CDR3 is TGTGCCAGCTCACCACTTGGGCAGGGAAGCTCCTACGAGCAGTACTTC. Amino acid sequence: CASSPLGQGSSYEQYF. This chain connects TRBV18 to TRBJ2-7; tentative D call: TRBD1 (5 bases). Per the germline V gene, CDR1 is KGHSH and CDR2 is LQKENI. V was shortened by 1 base and J by 0 bases, with 13 bases between the two germline ends. The CDR3 extends over 16 amino acids.